This is a list of T cell receptor beta chains from one sample in a study of cytomegalovirus exposure and HLA in healthy donors. The repertoire was sequenced with immunoSEQ multiplex PCR; TCRdb's copy has only in-frame clones and lacks some. This table has tens of thousands of clones, roughly 80% appearing once. The material sequenced was PBMCs. The origin of the receptors is a woman aged 40 to 50 in good health and CMV-seropositive. Each CDR3 is given with its conserved first and last residue. Each record gives: CDR3 DNA, CDR3 protein, J gene, V gene, clone size, D gene. The D gene is left open where the match is weak. Clone size appears in some rows only: once, few, many, or a class for an expanded clone.

CDR3nt: TGTGCCAGCAGTTACACCGACCGGCGGGGGACCCAGTACTTC
CDR3aa: CASSYTDRRGTQYF
j_gene: TRBJ2-5
v_gene: TRBV6-5
abundance: -
d_gene: -

CDR3nt: TGTGCCAGCAGGGCACCGGGACAGGGGGCGGGTAGCAATCAGCCCCAGCATTTT
CDR3aa: CASRAPGQGAGSNQPQHF
j_gene: TRBJ1-5
v_gene: TRBV27
abundance: -
d_gene: TRBD1

CDR3nt: TGTGCCAGTAGCCCCCAACTAGCGGGGGAAGAGACCCAGTACTTC
CDR3aa: CASSPQLAGEETQYF
j_gene: TRBJ2-5
v_gene: TRBV19
abundance: -
d_gene: TRBD2

CDR3nt: TGTGCCAGCAGTTTAAAAAGACAGCTCCCCACCGGGGAGCTGTTTTTT
CDR3aa: CASSLKRQLPTGELFF
j_gene: TRBJ2-2
v_gene: TRBV27
abundance: few
d_gene: -

CDR3nt: TGTGCCAGCACCAGGGGCGATTTGGGCTATGGCTACACCTTC
CDR3aa: CASTRGDLGYGYTF
j_gene: TRBJ1-2
v_gene: TRBV6-1
abundance: -
d_gene: -

CDR3nt: TGTGCCAGCAGCCGGCTAGCGGGGGGGCAGATTGAGCAGTTCTTC
CDR3aa: CASSRLAGGQIEQFF
j_gene: TRBJ2-1
v_gene: TRBV6-1
abundance: -
d_gene: TRBD2

CDR3nt: TGTGCCAGTAGTATTACAGGGCTTGGGGCCAACGTCCTGACTTTC
CDR3aa: CASSITGLGANVLTF
j_gene: TRBJ2-6
v_gene: TRBV19
abundance: once
d_gene: -

CDR3nt: TGCGCCAGCAGCCAGGTCCAGGGCAATGAGCAGTTCTTC
CDR3aa: CASSQVQGNEQFF
j_gene: TRBJ2-1
v_gene: TRBV4-1
abundance: -
d_gene: -

CDR3nt: TGTGCCAGCAGCTCCGGGGGGCCGTCCGGTGAGCAGTACTTC
CDR3aa: CASSSGGPSGEQYF
j_gene: TRBJ2-7
v_gene: TRBV5-5
abundance: -
d_gene: -

CDR3nt: TGCGCCAGCAGCTTGGACAGTGGCAATCAGCCCCAGCATTTT
CDR3aa: CASSLDSGNQPQHF
j_gene: TRBJ1-5
v_gene: TRBV5-1
abundance: -
d_gene: -

CDR3nt: TGTGCCAGCAGTTTATTTGGTAGCGAGCAGTACTTC
CDR3aa: CASSLFGSEQYF
j_gene: TRBJ2-7
v_gene: TRBV27
abundance: few
d_gene: -

CDR3nt: TGTGCCAGCAGCACGGACAGGGGGTTCACGTCCAATTATGGCTACACCTTC
CDR3aa: CASSTDRGFTSNYGYTF
j_gene: TRBJ1-2
v_gene: TRBV7-9
abundance: once
d_gene: TRBD1

CDR3nt: TGTGCCAGCAGCTTCGGCAGGTCCCTAAACGAGCAGTACTTC
CDR3aa: CASSFGRSLNEQYF
j_gene: TRBJ2-7
v_gene: TRBV5-6
abundance: -
d_gene: -

CDR3nt: TGTGCCAGCAGCTCAGGGTCAGAAAAACTGTTTTTT
CDR3aa: CASSSGSEKLFF
j_gene: TRBJ1-4
v_gene: TRBV9
abundance: -
d_gene: -

CDR3nt: TGCGCCAGCAGCCAGCGCACTGAGGAGGGTCGGAGGTATGGCTACACCTTC
CDR3aa: CASSQRTEEGRRYGYTF
j_gene: TRBJ1-2
v_gene: TRBV4-3
abundance: -
d_gene: -

CDR3nt: TGTGCCAGCAGCCCCGGGACAGGGTACAATGAGCAGTTCTTC
CDR3aa: CASSPGTGYNEQFF
j_gene: TRBJ2-1
v_gene: TRBV27
abundance: -
d_gene: TRBD1

CDR3nt: TGTGCCTGGAGTACAGAGCAGGGAATTCGGGGCTACACCTTC
CDR3aa: CAWSTEQGIRGYTF
j_gene: TRBJ1-2
v_gene: TRBV30
abundance: -
d_gene: -

CDR3nt: TGTGCCAGCAGTTTACAGGGGGTGAACACTGAAGCTTTCTTT
CDR3aa: CASSLQGVNTEAFF
j_gene: TRBJ1-1
v_gene: TRBV27
abundance: -
d_gene: TRBD1

CDR3nt: TGCGCCAGCAGCTTTTCGGGGGTAGTTAGTTCACCCCTCCACTTT
CDR3aa: CASSFSGVVSSPLHF
j_gene: TRBJ1-6
v_gene: TRBV5-1
abundance: -
d_gene: -

CDR3nt: TGTGCCACCAGCAGAGGGCCCCTAGGGACAGAAAACACTGAAGCTTTCTTT
CDR3aa: CATSRGPLGTENTEAFF
j_gene: TRBJ1-1
v_gene: TRBV15
abundance: -
d_gene: TRBD1

CDR3nt: TGCAGCGGGGCCCGGGACAGGGTAAATGAGCAGTTCTTC
CDR3aa: CSGARDRVNEQFF
j_gene: TRBJ2-1
v_gene: TRBV29-1
abundance: once
d_gene: TRBD1

CDR3nt: TGTGCCTGGAGATTTTCTGATACGCAGTATTTT
CDR3aa: CAWRFSDTQYF
j_gene: TRBJ2-3
v_gene: TRBV30
abundance: -
d_gene: -

CDR3nt: TGTGCCAGCAGCTTGGACGGACAGGGAGTACATGAGCAGTTCTTC
CDR3aa: CASSLDGQGVHEQFF
j_gene: TRBJ2-1
v_gene: TRBV5-6
abundance: -
d_gene: TRBD1

CDR3nt: TGTGCCAGCAGCTCGAGACAGGGTTCGACCGGGGAGCTGTTTTTT
CDR3aa: CASSSRQGSTGELFF
j_gene: TRBJ2-2
v_gene: TRBV11-3
abundance: -
d_gene: TRBD1

CDR3nt: TGTGCCAGCAGCTTGGATCACTACGAGCAGTACTTC
CDR3aa: CASSLDHYEQYF
j_gene: TRBJ2-7
v_gene: TRBV5-6
abundance: few
d_gene: -

CDR3nt: TGTGCCAGCAGCACGCGGACAGGGCCTCCTTATGGCTACACCTTC
CDR3aa: CASSTRTGPPYGYTF
j_gene: TRBJ1-2
v_gene: TRBV11-2
abundance: -
d_gene: TRBD1

CDR3nt: TGTGCCAGCAGCGTAGCTCGCGGGACAGGGGAAGGCTACACCTTC
CDR3aa: CASSVARGTGEGYTF
j_gene: TRBJ1-2
v_gene: TRBV9
abundance: once
d_gene: TRBD1

CDR3nt: TGCGCCAGCAGCCAAGAGGTCAGGGTGAAAACTAATGAAAAACTGTTTTTT
CDR3aa: CASSQEVRVKTNEKLFF
j_gene: TRBJ1-4
v_gene: TRBV4-1
abundance: few
d_gene: -

CDR3nt: TGTGCCAGCAGTGACCTATTCTCTGGAAACACCATATATTTT
CDR3aa: CASSDLFSGNTIYF
j_gene: TRBJ1-3
v_gene: TRBV25-1
abundance: -
d_gene: -

CDR3nt: TGCGCCAGCAGCCCTACAGGCGGGGGGTCTAGCACAGATACGCAGTATTTT
CDR3aa: CASSPTGGGSSTDTQYF
j_gene: TRBJ2-3
v_gene: TRBV5-1
abundance: once
d_gene: TRBD2

CDR3nt: TGTGCCAGCGGACGGACAGAGCAGTACTTC
CDR3aa: CASGRTEQYF
j_gene: TRBJ2-7
v_gene: TRBV6-5
abundance: -
d_gene: -

CDR3nt: TGCGCCAGCAGCCAACAGGGTCTTGAGCAGTTCTTC
CDR3aa: CASSQQGLEQFF
j_gene: TRBJ2-1
v_gene: TRBV4-3
abundance: -
d_gene: -

CDR3nt: TGTGCCAGCAGCGCCCAACCGGGACTGGGTAACACAGATACGCAGTATTTT
CDR3aa: CASSAQPGLGNTDTQYF
j_gene: TRBJ2-3
v_gene: TRBV7-3
abundance: -
d_gene: -

CDR3nt: TGTGCCAGCAGTTTCGCCGGGACACCCACAGATACGCAGTATTTT
CDR3aa: CASSFAGTPTDTQYF
j_gene: TRBJ2-3
v_gene: TRBV6-5
abundance: -
d_gene: -

CDR3nt: TGTGCCATCAGTGGGCAGGACACTGAAGCTTTCTTT
CDR3aa: CAISGQDTEAFF
j_gene: TRBJ1-1
v_gene: TRBV10-3
abundance: -
d_gene: -

CDR3nt: TGTGCCAGCAGTCGGGGAGGGGGGCGGGGCTACATCTTC
CDR3aa: CASSRGGGRGYIF
j_gene: TRBJ1-2
v_gene: TRBV6-5
abundance: -
d_gene: -

CDR3nt: TGTGCCAGCAGTTCTGCGACTAGTTCTGCCAATGAGCAGTTCTTC
CDR3aa: CASSSATSSANEQFF
j_gene: TRBJ2-1
v_gene: TRBV6-1
abundance: -
d_gene: -

CDR3nt: TGTGCCAGCGCCTGGGCCCCAAAAAATGAGCAGTTCTTC
CDR3aa: CASAWAPKNEQFF
j_gene: TRBJ2-1
v_gene: TRBV27
abundance: once
d_gene: -

CDR3nt: TGTGCCAGCATCGGAAACGGTCGGGGGTGGCAAGAGACCCAGTACTTC
CDR3aa: CASIGNGRGWQETQYF
j_gene: TRBJ2-5
v_gene: TRBV5-6
abundance: -
d_gene: -

CDR3nt: TGTGCCAGCGGCTCACCGTGGACAGGGAGCTCCTACAATGAGCAGTTCTTC
CDR3aa: CASGSPWTGSSYNEQFF
j_gene: TRBJ2-1
v_gene: TRBV5-4
abundance: -
d_gene: TRBD1

CDR3nt: TGTGCCAGCTCACCTCTACAAACAGGGGGCTCCTCCTACGAGCAGTACTTC
CDR3aa: CASSPLQTGGSSYEQYF
j_gene: TRBJ2-7
v_gene: TRBV18
abundance: -
d_gene: TRBD1

CDR3nt: TGTGCCTGGAATCGACAGGGGACCACTGAAGCTTTCTTT
CDR3aa: CAWNRQGTTEAFF
j_gene: TRBJ1-1
v_gene: TRBV30
abundance: -
d_gene: TRBD1

CDR3nt: TGTGCCAGCAGTTCGACAGGGGTCAGCTATGGCTACACCTTC
CDR3aa: CASSSTGVSYGYTF
j_gene: TRBJ1-2
v_gene: TRBV6-5
abundance: -
d_gene: TRBD1

CDR3nt: TGCGCCAGCAGCCTGGGACAGCGTAACGAGCAGTACTTC
CDR3aa: CASSLGQRNEQYF
j_gene: TRBJ2-7
v_gene: TRBV4-1
abundance: -
d_gene: TRBD1

CDR3nt: TGCGCCAGCAGCTTGGTAGCGAACAATGAGCAGTTCTTC
CDR3aa: CASSLVANNEQFF
j_gene: TRBJ2-1
v_gene: TRBV5-1
abundance: -
d_gene: -

CDR3nt: TGTGCCAGCAGCTTGGGGGACAGGTCCTTCTTC
CDR3aa: CASSLGDRSFF
j_gene: TRBJ1-2
v_gene: TRBV5-5
abundance: -
d_gene: TRBD1

CDR3nt: TGTGCCAGCAGTTTCTCCCCGGTCCTAGGAGAGGACGAGCAGTACTTC
CDR3aa: CASSFSPVLGEDEQYF
j_gene: TRBJ2-7
v_gene: TRBV6-6
abundance: -
d_gene: -

CDR3nt: TGTGCCAGCAGCTTACAGGTTGGCACGAGGACTGAAGCTTTCTTT
CDR3aa: CASSLQVGTRTEAFF
j_gene: TRBJ1-1
v_gene: TRBV5-6
abundance: few
d_gene: -

CDR3nt: TGTGCCAGCAGCTGGACTAGGGGATATAGCAATCAGCCCCAGCATTTT
CDR3aa: CASSWTRGYSNQPQHF
j_gene: TRBJ1-5
v_gene: TRBV11-3
abundance: -
d_gene: -

CDR3nt: TGTGCCAGCAGTTCGGACTTCTACGAGCAGTACTTC
CDR3aa: CASSSDFYEQYF
j_gene: TRBJ2-7
v_gene: TRBV2
abundance: medium-sized
d_gene: -

CDR3nt: TGTGCCAGCAGCCAAGTGGGGACAGTATCTGGCTACACCTTC
CDR3aa: CASSQVGTVSGYTF
j_gene: TRBJ1-2
v_gene: TRBV14
abundance: -
d_gene: TRBD1

CDR3nt: TGTGCCAGCAGTTACTCAGCCCAATCGAGAGAGACCCAGTACTTC
CDR3aa: CASSYSAQSRETQYF
j_gene: TRBJ2-5
v_gene: TRBV6-5
abundance: -
d_gene: -

CDR3nt: TGCGCCAGCAGCCCAAGGGGACTAGCGGTGAGTGAGCAGTTCTTC
CDR3aa: CASSPRGLAVSEQFF
j_gene: TRBJ2-1
v_gene: TRBV4-1
abundance: -
d_gene: TRBD2

CDR3nt: TGTGCCAGCAGCCCACAGGGGGTAGTGTCCTATGGCTACACCTTC
CDR3aa: CASSPQGVVSYGYTF
j_gene: TRBJ1-2
v_gene: TRBV7-2
abundance: -
d_gene: TRBD1

CDR3nt: TGCAGCGCCGTGACTAGCGGGGGGTACAATGAGCAGTTCTTC
CDR3aa: CSAVTSGGYNEQFF
j_gene: TRBJ2-1
v_gene: TRBV29-1
abundance: -
d_gene: TRBD2

CDR3nt: TGTGCCAGCACCCCGGGGGGCTCTGGGGCCAACGTCCTGACTTTC
CDR3aa: CASTPGGSGANVLTF
j_gene: TRBJ2-6
v_gene: TRBV5-4
abundance: -
d_gene: TRBD2

CDR3nt: TGTGCCAGCAGGCCTCAACTTAACTACGAGCAGTACTTC
CDR3aa: CASRPQLNYEQYF
j_gene: TRBJ2-7
v_gene: TRBV27
abundance: once
d_gene: -

CDR3nt: TGTGCCAGCAGTTTTGTAGAAAATTCACCCCTCCACTTT
CDR3aa: CASSFVENSPLHF
j_gene: TRBJ1-6
v_gene: TRBV27
abundance: -
d_gene: -

CDR3nt: TGTGCCAGCAGTTTGATCGGACAGAACTATGGCTACACCTTC
CDR3aa: CASSLIGQNYGYTF
j_gene: TRBJ1-2
v_gene: TRBV28
abundance: -
d_gene: -

CDR3nt: TGTGCCACCGGCGCGGTAGTTGAAGCTTTCTTT
CDR3aa: CATGAVVEAFF
j_gene: TRBJ1-1
v_gene: TRBV19
abundance: once
d_gene: -